The present T cell receptor beta chain was sequenced within a study of T cell responses to AZD1222 COVID-19 vaccine. Study details: Second doses at about 4 or about 12 weeks were pooled. Study-wide results and caveats: The sample set comprised mostly white British donors with more females, and clonal diversity was possibly underestimated. Spike-specific TCR breadth and depth grew following two AZD1222 doses.

Turning to this clone: No antigen is known for it.

Libraries were prepared by immunoSEQ multiplex PCR; TCRdb keeps only in-frame clonotypes and omits some of them. The table lists fewer than 200,000 clones, roughly 92% of them singletons. The clonotype comes from an adult in good health. The input for sequencing was peripheral blood, taken on day 0 of AZD1222 vaccination.

CDR3 sequence reads: CAWSVGTPSDTQYF. For the CDR3, the DNA is TGTGCCTGGAGTGTAGGGACTCCGTCAGATACGCAGTATTTT. The chain carries TRBV30 and TRBJ2-3; D may be TRBD2 (6 bases). CDR1 GTSNPN and CDR2 SVGIG come from the germline V gene (reference sequence). Trimming pared 0 bases from V and 4 bases from J, leaving 11 bases between. The length of the CDR3 is 14 residues. Variable domain in full (rest from reference TRBV30 and TRBJ2-3): SQTIHQWPATLVQPVGSPLSLECTVEGTSNPNLYWYRQAAGRGLQLLFYSVGIGQISSEVPQNLSASRPQDRQFILSSKKLLLSDSGFYLCAWSVGTPSDTQYFGPGTRLTVL.